This is a list of T cell receptor beta chains from one sample in a study of regulatory T cells in long-lasting Graves disease. TCRdb analysed the multiplex PCR reads with MiXCR anew, one entry per CDR3 protein. Here the sample spans about 460,000 distinct CDR3 sequences, 12% to 15% being singletons. These same data were also listed under a study on T cells in Graves' hyperthyroidism and ophthalmopathy.

The sequencing here drew on peripheral blood mononuclear cells (PBMCs), taken at new diagnosis, from a patient treated with antithyroid drugs. The receptors originated from a woman aged 45-65 years with Graves disease. Each CDR3 is given without its conserved first and last residue. Fields, in order: V gene, CDR3 protein.

V: TRBV7-9
CDR3: ASNVETQY

V: TRBV11-2
CDR3: ASSSSSGGRGYT

V: TRBV5-5
CDR3: ASSLALAGEVETQY

V: TRBV20-1
CDR3: SARDSKRAFTDTQY

V: TRBV13
CDR3: ASSLGTSGSINEQY

V: TRBV20-1
CDR3: SARDLNRGNTEAF

V: TRBV20-1
CDR3: SAIGEGRAYNEQF

V: TRBV20-1
CDR3: SARTGLAGNEQF

V: TRBV28
CDR3: ASSPGSPHYNEQF

V: TRBV11-2
CDR3: ASSLLRAGGPGSRRTQY

V: TRBV19
CDR3: ATGQGPNTEAF